This TCR beta chain came from a study of human T cells and chemical hapten exposure. Across the study: Read at 6 days, the patch tests placed 0.01% DPC on the upper back.

This clonotype was counted many times. The time point was: patch test 1, 2 weeks after DPC sensitization. Specified treatment: therapeutic diphenylcyclopropenone sensitization with weekly scalp DPC. Alopecia patients deemed DPC-suitable, aged 18 to 70, excluding pregnancy. Individual cDNA molecules had unique molecular identifiers attached to them by the library. Each CDR3 protein gets one entry after TCRdb re-called the RACE reads with MiXCR. The table includes 74,000 or so distinct CDR3 sequences, 10% detected once. CDR1 is MNHEY, CDR2 SVGEGT, per germline. The CDR3 is 14 residues long. V was shortened by 0 bases and J by 10 bases, with 12 bases between the two germline ends.

This sequence joins TRBV6-2 or TRBV6-3 and TRBJ2-2; no reliable D call. The sequence came from a woman between 45 and 60 years old with alopecia areata. Some clones in this sample may be carry-over from other donors' samples. The sample here was whole blood, taken in connection with sensitization to the hapten diphenylcyclopropenone (DPC). CDR3 nucleotide sequence: TGTGCCAGCAGTTACTCCCTGACTGGGGAGGAGCTGTTTTTT. Translated: CASSYSLTGEELFF.